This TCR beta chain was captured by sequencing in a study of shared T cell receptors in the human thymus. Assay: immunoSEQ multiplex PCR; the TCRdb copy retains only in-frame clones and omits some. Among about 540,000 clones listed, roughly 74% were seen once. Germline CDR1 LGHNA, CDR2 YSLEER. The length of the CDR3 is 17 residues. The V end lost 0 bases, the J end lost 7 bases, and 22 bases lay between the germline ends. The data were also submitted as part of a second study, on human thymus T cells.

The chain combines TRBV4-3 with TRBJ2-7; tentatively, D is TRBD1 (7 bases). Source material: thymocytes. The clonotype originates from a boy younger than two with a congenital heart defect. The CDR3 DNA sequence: TGCGCCAGCAGCCAAGATTGGCGGGAAGGGGGCGTGTGGGAGCAGTACTTC. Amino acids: CASSQDWREGGVWEQYF.